These 22 T cell receptor beta chains were sequenced from one sample in a study of T cell responses to AZD1222 COVID-19 vaccine. Libraries were prepared by immunoSEQ multiplex PCR; TCRdb keeps only in-frame clonotypes and omits some of them. The sample lists roughly 93,000 clones; 85% to 90% were seen once. The sample consisted of peripheral blood, taken on day 0 of AZD1222 vaccination. Source of these receptors: an adult in good health.

This clone was seen only once. The chain couples TRBV5-4 to TRBJ1-6; possible D gene TRBD1, 5 bases. CDR1 and CDR2 (germline): SGHNT, YYREEE (reference sequence). Trimming took 4 bases from V and 7 from J, leaving 15 bases between them. The CDR3 length is 15 residues. As DNA, the CDR3 is TGTGCCAGCAGCCCCCCAGAAGGGGTGAATTCACCCCTCCACTTT. Translation gives CASSPPEGVNSPLHF.

The chain combines TRBV5-4 with TRBJ2-1; D remains unclear. The CDR3 has 15 amino acids. Germline V gene lookup returns CDR1 SGHNT and CDR2 YYREEE (reference sequence). Trimming took off 0 bases at V and 4 bases at J, with 11 bases between the two ends. The CDR3 reads CASSLDRATYNEQFF. The CDR3 region has the DNA TGTGCCAGCAGCTTGGACCGTGCGACTTACAATGAGCAGTTCTTC.

V is TRBV5-4 and J is TRBJ2-1; a possible D gene is TRBD2 (6 bases). Trimming cost V 2 bases and J 6 bases, with 18 bases left between them. The CDR3 is 16 residues long. Germline CDR1 and CDR2: SGHNT and YYREEE (reference sequence). The CDR3: CASSFSAGSPSNEQFF. CDR3 bases: TGTGCCAGCAGCTTTTCCGCCGGGAGCCCGTCCAATGAGCAGTTCTTC.

This chain connects TRBV15 to TRBJ2-5; the D gene could be TRBD1 or TRBD2 (5 bases each). The CDR3 covers 14 residues. V was pared by 5 bases and J by 4 bases, with 14 bases between. Germline values: CDR1 LNHNV, CDR2 YYDKDF (reference sequence). CDR3 region: CATSPGTTRETQYF. CDR3 coding DNA: TGTGCCACCAGCCCCGGGACCACGCGAGAGACCCAGTACTTC.

This rearrangement joins TRBV28 to TRBJ2-2, with unresolved D. The germline V gene encodes CDR1 MDHEN and CDR2 SYDVKM. The CDR3 runs 15 residues. The V end was cut by 6 bases, the J end by 3 bases, with 14 bases between. CDR3 nucleotides: TGTGCCAGCAGACCTTCCGGGCCTTACACCGGGGAGCTGTTTTTT. It encodes CASRPSGPYTGELFF. The complete variable domain, with remaining parts taken from reference TRBV28 and TRBJ2-2, reads DVKVTQSSRYLVKRTGEKVFLECVQDMDHENMFWYRQDPGLGLRLIYFSYDVKMKEKGDIPEGYSVSREKKERFSLILESASTNQTSMYLCASRPSGPYTGELFFGEGSRLTVL.

A single count supports this clone. The chain combines TRBV2 with TRBJ2-7; 7 nucleotides match TRBD2. The CDR3 consists of 14 residues. V gave up 3 bases and J gave up 3 bases; unmatched junction bases: 5. The germline V gene has CDR1 SNHLY and CDR2 FYNNEI. The DNA for the CDR3 is TGTGCCAGCAGTGAGTTACTAGCGAGCTACGAGCAGTACTTC. Amino acid sequence: CASSELLASYEQYF.

The chain carries TRBV6-2 or TRBV6-3 and TRBJ2-3; D uncertain. Looked up from germline, CDR1 is MNHEY and CDR2 is SVGEGT. Deletions cut 0 bases from V and 5 bases from J, with 6 bases between. The CDR3 runs to 13 residues. CDR3 nucleotide sequence: TGTGCCAGCAGTTACTCGAACGGAGATACGCAGTATTTT. Amino acid sequence: CASSYSNGDTQYF.

V gene TRBV11-2 combines with J gene TRBJ2-5; a possible D gene is TRBD1 (5 bases). The CDR3 runs 13 residues. The germline CDR1 and CDR2 sequences are SGHAT and FQNNGV. V shed 3 bases and J shed 0 bases, with 5 bases lying between them. The CDR3 protein is CASSLTDQETQYF. CDR3 nucleotides: TGTGCCAGCAGCTTGACAGACCAAGAGACCCAGTACTTC.

The V and J genes are TRBV12-3 or TRBV12-4 and TRBJ2-2; D unresolved. CDR3 length equals 12 residues. The V and J ends lost 5 bases and 8 bases respectively, with 9 bases between them. Written as DNA, the CDR3 is TGTGCCAGCAGTCCCGACGTGGGGGAGCTGTTTTTT. Translating it yields CASSPDVGELFF.

The rearrangement links TRBV11-3 to TRBJ2-7; D not resolved. The CDR3 consists of 12 residues. V lost 1 base and J 7 bases, leaving 8 bases between the germline ends. Germline V gene sequence: CDR1 SGHNT, CDR2 YENEEA. The CDR3 is CASSLGAGEQYF. CDR3 DNA: TGTGCCAGCAGCTTAGGCGCCGGAGAGCAGTACTTC.

Remarks on this clone: One end of the junction varies from germline; a read error may be responsible. The chain joins TRBV14 to TRBJ2-5; D may be TRBD2 (5 bases). Germline V gives CDR1 SGHDN, CDR2 FVKESK. This CDR3 has 13 residues. CDR3 bases: TGTGCCAGCAGCCCTTTCGGAGGAGAGGCCCAGTACTTC. Residues: CASSPFGGEAQYF.

The J gene is TRBJ2-7, the V gene TRBV3-1 (or the pseudogene TRBV3-2); D is uncertain. The V gene's germline CDR1 is LGHDT and CDR2 YNNKEL (reference sequence). The CDR3 sequence is 16 residues long. Trimming took 4 bases from V and 7 from J, leaving 23 bases between them. The chain's CDR3 is CASSPPFGTAIREQYF. In nucleotides, the CDR3 is TGTGCCAGCAGCCCCCCTTTCGGTACGGCCATCAGGGAGCAGTACTTC.

V and J are TRBV28 and TRBJ1-2; the match to TRBD1 covers 7 bases. Trimming cost V 6 bases and J 3 bases; bases outside gene matches: 4. This CDR3 comprises 13 residues. Germline CDR1 MDHEN, CDR2 SYDVKM. The DNA for the CDR3 is TGTGCCAGCAGAAGCAGGGGGGACTATGGCTACACCTTC. It is translated as CASRSRGDYGYTF.

The chain employs TRBV6-2 or TRBV6-3 and TRBJ2-7, with 15 nucleotides matching TRBD2. After removal of 5 bases from V and 0 bases from J, the junction contained 2 bases not matched to a gene. This CDR3 has 16 residues. Per germline, CDR1 MNHEY and CDR2 SVGEGT. CDR3: CASSLGLAGGSYEQYF. CDR3 DNA sequence: TGTGCCAGCAGTCTGGGACTAGCGGGAGGCTCCTACGAGCAGTACTTC.

Turning to this clone: At one boundary the junction diverges from the germline segment, which might be a read error. This chain joins TRBV7-7 and TRBJ2-7; the D call may be TRBD1 or TRBD2 (5 bases each). Germline-derived CDR1 and CDR2 are SSHAT and FNYEAQ (reference sequence). This CDR3 has 15 amino acids. CDR3 DNA: TGTGCTAGCAGCCCTCTCATCGGGACGCCGCTCGAGCAGTACTTC. Residues: CASSPLIGTPLEQYF.

The V call is TRBV6-2 or TRBV6-3, the J call TRBJ2-1, with TRBD2 matching 14 bases. CDR1 is MNHEY and CDR2 is SVGEGT in the germline V gene. The V and J ends lost 5 bases and 4 bases, in that order; junction bases with no gene match: 7. CDR3 length equals 17 residues. DNA for the CDR3: TGTGCCAGCAGTCTCCGACTAGCGGGAGGGAGGTACAATGAGCAGTTCTTC. Translation gives CASSLRLAGGRYNEQFF.

The chain is built from TRBV7-8 and TRBJ2-1; D uncertain. The V gene's germline CDR1 is SGHVS and CDR2 FQNEAQ. The CDR3 contains 11 residues. The germline V and J ends were trimmed by 5 bases and 6 bases, with 5 bases remaining between them. The DNA for the CDR3 is TGTGCCAGCAGCCTTACCAATGAGCAGTTCTTC. It translates to CASSLTNEQFF.

This sequence joins TRBV7-3 and TRBJ2-4; D uncertain. V lost 2 bases and J lost 8, with 19 bases in between. The CDR3 spans 16 residues. The germline gives CDR1 SGHTA, CDR2 FQGTGA. This CDR3 reads CASSLGFGRSGDIQYF. CDR3 DNA sequence: TGTGCCAGCAGCTTAGGGTTCGGTCGATCCGGCGACATTCAGTACTTC.

The chain employs TRBV15 and TRBJ2-7; D unresolved. The CDR3 loop spans 14 amino acids. From germline, CDR1 is LNHNV and CDR2 YYDKDF (reference sequence). Trimming removed 9 bases at V and 2 bases at J, with 17 bases between. DNA for the CDR3: TGTGCCACACCAGCACAACGTAGAACCTACGAGCAGTACTTC. Encoded protein: CATPAQRRTYEQYF.

The count of this clone is one. The chain combines TRBV30 with TRBJ1-1; D is undetermined. V was pared by 8 bases and J by 4 bases, with 17 bases between. Germline V CDR1 and CDR2: GTSNPN, SVGIG (reference sequence). The CDR3 loop spans 13 amino acids. The CDR3 is CAILSPGFTEAFF. DNA for the CDR3: TGTGCCATCCTTTCGCCGGGGTTCACTGAAGCTTTCTTT.

The chain carries TRBV30 and TRBJ1-2; D is possibly TRBD1 (5 bases). The germline gives CDR1 GTSNPN, CDR2 SVGIG (reference sequence). This CDR3 contains 16 residues. Trimming removed 1 base from V and 6 bases from J, with 21 bases in between. The CDR3 DNA sequence: TGTGCCTGGAGTGGAGAGATGACAGTTTTTGTAAATGGCTACACCTTC. This codes for CAWSGEMTVFVNGYTF.

This rearrangement joins TRBV6-5 to TRBJ1-4; tentative D call: TRBD1 (5 bases). Per the germline V gene, CDR1 is MNHEY and CDR2 is SVGAGI. Deletions cut 8 bases from V and 7 bases from J, with 17 bases between. CDR3 length: 14 amino acids. In DNA form, the CDR3 reads TGTGCCAGCGGGACGAAAGGAGATAGTGAAAAACTGTTTTTT. It codes for CASGTKGDSEKLFF.